This TCR beta chain derives from a study of follicular helper T cells after annual influenza vaccination. Overall study: Sampling occurred days 0, 7 and 28 after each influenza vaccination.

In the case of this clone: What it binds is not known.

Generated by immunoSEQ multiplex PCR, the TCRdb table keeps only in-frame clones and is missing some. The sample holds about 7,800 clones, 83% seen once. Trimming removed 2 bases at V and 6 bases at J, with 14 bases between. There are 15 residues in the CDR3. Germline lookup yields CDR1 WNHNN and CDR2 SYGVQD (reference sequence). General study points: ICOS+CD38+ cTfh clonality tracked population frequency, and its change tracked circulating plasmablast change. ICOS-CD38- cTfh most often held earlier Day 7 ICOS+CD38+ clones.

Time point defined: 2014-2015 season, 7 days after vaccination. Vaccine contraindications, substance abuse, HIV/AIDS, active malignancy and active illness excluded donors. The receptor comes from an adult who received the influenza vaccine. The chain joins TRBV10-1 to TRBJ1-3; D call uncertain. The sample consisted of CXCR5+ CD38- circulating T follicular helper cells from blood, taken 7 days after influenza vaccination. The subset: circulating Tfh, non-naive CD4+CXCR5+PD-1+ (ICOS+CD38+ or ICOS-CD38-). For the CDR3, the DNA is TGCGCCAGCAGTGAGGTGAAGGTGTTGTTAAACACCATATATTTT. Residues: CASSEVKVLLNTIYF.